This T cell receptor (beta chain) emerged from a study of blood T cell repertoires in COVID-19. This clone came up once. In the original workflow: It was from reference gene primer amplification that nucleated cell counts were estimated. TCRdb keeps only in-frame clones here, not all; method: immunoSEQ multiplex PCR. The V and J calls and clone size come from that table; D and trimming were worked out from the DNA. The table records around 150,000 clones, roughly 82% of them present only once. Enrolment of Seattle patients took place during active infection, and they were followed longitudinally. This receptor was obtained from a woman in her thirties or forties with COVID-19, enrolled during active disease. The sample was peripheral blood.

The CDR3 here is CSVQGASGYTF. The CDR3 nucleotides read TGCAGCGTACAGGGGGCTAGCGGCTACACCTTC. V gene TRBV29-1 combines with J gene TRBJ1-2; 9 bases align to TRBD1. The CDR3 loop spans 11 amino acids. Germline-derived CDR1 and CDR2 are SQVTM and ANQGSEA. The V and J ends lost 6 bases and 8 bases, in that order; junction bases with no gene match: 4.